The rows below give T cell receptor beta chains drawn from one sample of a study of T cells in Graves' hyperthyroidism and ophthalmopathy. MiXCR, applied by TCRdb to the multiplex PCR reads, yields one record per CDR3 protein. The sample has fewer than 850,000 distinct CDR3 sequences, roughly 17% seen once. Sequences were obtained from blood. Every receptor here comes from a man aged 50 or older with Graves' hyperthyroidism. Each CDR3 is given with its conserved first and last residue. The order of the fields is V gene, clone size, D gene, J gene, CDR3 DNA, CDR3 protein. A D gene is named only where the DNA matches it firmly. A clone size is listed for some rows: how often the clone was seen (once, few, many), or a class if it is expanded.

v_call: TRBV3-1
clone_size: -
d_call: TRBD2
j_call: TRBJ2-5
cdr3_nt: TGTGCCAGCAGCCCCCGGGTTAGCGGGAGTGAGGAGACCCAGTACTTC
cdr3_aa: CASSPRVSGSEETQYF

v_call: TRBV6-2/TRBV6-3
clone_size: few
d_call: -
j_call: TRBJ2-1
cdr3_nt: TGTGCCAGCAGTTCCCAAGGGGAAGGGATACAGGGTTACTCCTACAATGAGCAGTTCTTC
cdr3_aa: CASSSQGEGIQGYSYNEQFF

v_call: TRBV4-1
clone_size: -
d_call: -
j_call: TRBJ1-1
cdr3_nt: TGCGCCAGCAGCCAAGTCGCAGGAGGGTTGTGGGCTTTCTTT
cdr3_aa: CASSQVAGGLWAFF

v_call: TRBV28
clone_size: many
d_call: -
j_call: TRBJ1-1
cdr3_nt: TGTGCCAGCGGACAAGGGGGTACTGAAGCTTTCTTT
cdr3_aa: CASGQGGTEAFF

v_call: TRBV29-1
clone_size: few
d_call: TRBD1
j_call: TRBJ2-3
cdr3_nt: TGCAGCGTAGGACAGGGGTGGTCAGATACGCAGTATTTT
cdr3_aa: CSVGQGWSDTQYF

v_call: TRBV28
clone_size: many
d_call: -
j_call: TRBJ1-5
cdr3_nt: TGTGCCAGCAGTTTAATAGGCTTTTATCAGCCCCAGCATTTT
cdr3_aa: CASSLIGFYQPQHF

v_call: TRBV12-3/TRBV12-4
clone_size: many
d_call: TRBD2
j_call: TRBJ2-5
cdr3_nt: TGTGCCAGCAGCTGGACTAGCGGGAGGGAGACCCAGTACTTC
cdr3_aa: CASSWTSGRETQYF

v_call: TRBV2
clone_size: many
d_call: TRBD2
j_call: TRBJ2-1
cdr3_nt: TGTGCCACCCTGAGAGCGGGAGGGCCAAATGAGCAGTTCTTC
cdr3_aa: CATLRAGGPNEQFF

v_call: TRBV11-2
clone_size: many
d_call: -
j_call: TRBJ1-1
cdr3_nt: TGTGCCAGCAGCTTAGCAGATCCGGGACGGGGCACTGAAGCTTTCTTT
cdr3_aa: CASSLADPGRGTEAFF

v_call: TRBV28
clone_size: many
d_call: -
j_call: TRBJ2-1
cdr3_nt: TGTGCCAGCAGTTTTTACGGTACCTACAATGAGCAGTTCTTC
cdr3_aa: CASSFYGTYNEQFF

v_call: TRBV20-1
clone_size: few
d_call: TRBD2
j_call: TRBJ2-7
cdr3_nt: TGCAGTGCGAGTAGGACTAGCGGGAGTACATACGAGCAGTACTTC
cdr3_aa: CSASRTSGSTYEQYF

v_call: TRBV4-3
clone_size: -
d_call: TRBD2
j_call: TRBJ2-1
cdr3_nt: TGCGCCAGCAGCCGTCTGCCCGGGACTAGCGGTAACAATGAGCAGTTCTTC
cdr3_aa: CASSRLPGTSGNNEQFF

v_call: TRBV2
clone_size: many
d_call: -
j_call: TRBJ2-7
cdr3_nt: TGTGCCAGCAGGGGACTGTGGGCGGGTGACTACGAGCAGTACTTC
cdr3_aa: CASRGLWAGDYEQYF

v_call: TRBV11-2
clone_size: many
d_call: TRBD1
j_call: TRBJ1-2
cdr3_nt: TGTGCCAGCAGCTCCCCGGACAGGGAGCGATACGGCTACACCTTC
cdr3_aa: CASSSPDRERYGYTF